The TCR beta chain under discussion was sequenced for a study of T cells in Graves' hyperthyroidism and ophthalmopathy. Study-wide results and limits: The majority of expanded thyroid clonotypes above 0.001 also appeared in blood.

Researchers amplified the TCR beta CDR3 regions from RNA transcripts. HTBI primers were used for first-round RT-PCR of the TCR CDR3. TCRdb re-called the multiplex PCR reads through MiXCR, storing one row per CDR3 protein. The table lists a few hundred thousand distinct CDR3 sequences, about a sixth of them singletons. Between the trimmed V and J ends, which lost 7 bases and 4 bases, there was a span of 19 bases. The CDR3 sequence is 15 residues long. In germline, CDR1 is SEHNR, CDR2 FQNEAQ (reference sequence). Stability of Graves' hyperthyroidism was defined as absent ophthalmopathy progression within 18 months. Uncontrolled infection, other autoimmune disease, pregnancy or lactation barred patients from enrollment. This clonotype was found many times. Its specificity is not known.

V and J are TRBV7-9 and TRBJ2-5; D might be TRBD2 (7 bases). Source material: blood. The receptor's source is a woman between 25 and 40 years old with Graves' hyperthyroidism. The CDR3 region has the DNA TGTGCCAGCACCAGTACCAGGGAGGGGGGAGAGACCCAGTACTTC. Its translation is CASTSTREGGETQYF. Based on the CDR3 plus reference TRBV7-9 and TRBJ2-5, the full variable domain is DTGVSQNPRHKITKRGQNVTFRCDPISEHNRLYWYRQTLGQGPEFLTYFQNEAQLEKSRLLSDRFSAERPKGSFSTLEIQRTEQGDSAMYLCASTSTREGGETQYFGPGTRLLVL.